This T cell receptor beta chain was found in a study of CXCR3-negative and CXCR3-positive naive CD8 T cells. Regarding this clonotype: The target antigen is unknown.

Findings and caveats of the study: For naive cells, CXCR3-negative and CXCR3-positive subsets had similar TRBV-TRBJ usage; for memory cells, usage differed. CXCR3-positive naive cells had more hydrophobic TRB CDR3s than CXCR3-negative naive cells.

Germline assignment: CDR1 SQVTM and CDR2 ANQGSEA. The CDR3 is made up of 13 amino acids. Each TRB cDNA library was prepared by 5' RACE (with UMI labels). TCRdb reworked the 5' RACE reads into one entry per CDR3 protein, no DNA. The sample spans tens of thousands of distinct CDR3 sequences; the ten largest clones claim 0.71%. The TCR was taken from a human donor in good health. Some clones in this sample may be carry-over from other donors' samples. Sequencing used naive CXCR3+ CD8+ T cells from blood. Specified subset: CD45RO-CCR7+CD27+CD95- naive CD8+ T cells expressing CXCR3 (TNR3+). The rearrangement uses TRBV29-1 and TRBJ2-7; TCRdb lists TRBD1, though no DNA is available to test this call. The CDR3 region is CSVEASGWYEQYF.